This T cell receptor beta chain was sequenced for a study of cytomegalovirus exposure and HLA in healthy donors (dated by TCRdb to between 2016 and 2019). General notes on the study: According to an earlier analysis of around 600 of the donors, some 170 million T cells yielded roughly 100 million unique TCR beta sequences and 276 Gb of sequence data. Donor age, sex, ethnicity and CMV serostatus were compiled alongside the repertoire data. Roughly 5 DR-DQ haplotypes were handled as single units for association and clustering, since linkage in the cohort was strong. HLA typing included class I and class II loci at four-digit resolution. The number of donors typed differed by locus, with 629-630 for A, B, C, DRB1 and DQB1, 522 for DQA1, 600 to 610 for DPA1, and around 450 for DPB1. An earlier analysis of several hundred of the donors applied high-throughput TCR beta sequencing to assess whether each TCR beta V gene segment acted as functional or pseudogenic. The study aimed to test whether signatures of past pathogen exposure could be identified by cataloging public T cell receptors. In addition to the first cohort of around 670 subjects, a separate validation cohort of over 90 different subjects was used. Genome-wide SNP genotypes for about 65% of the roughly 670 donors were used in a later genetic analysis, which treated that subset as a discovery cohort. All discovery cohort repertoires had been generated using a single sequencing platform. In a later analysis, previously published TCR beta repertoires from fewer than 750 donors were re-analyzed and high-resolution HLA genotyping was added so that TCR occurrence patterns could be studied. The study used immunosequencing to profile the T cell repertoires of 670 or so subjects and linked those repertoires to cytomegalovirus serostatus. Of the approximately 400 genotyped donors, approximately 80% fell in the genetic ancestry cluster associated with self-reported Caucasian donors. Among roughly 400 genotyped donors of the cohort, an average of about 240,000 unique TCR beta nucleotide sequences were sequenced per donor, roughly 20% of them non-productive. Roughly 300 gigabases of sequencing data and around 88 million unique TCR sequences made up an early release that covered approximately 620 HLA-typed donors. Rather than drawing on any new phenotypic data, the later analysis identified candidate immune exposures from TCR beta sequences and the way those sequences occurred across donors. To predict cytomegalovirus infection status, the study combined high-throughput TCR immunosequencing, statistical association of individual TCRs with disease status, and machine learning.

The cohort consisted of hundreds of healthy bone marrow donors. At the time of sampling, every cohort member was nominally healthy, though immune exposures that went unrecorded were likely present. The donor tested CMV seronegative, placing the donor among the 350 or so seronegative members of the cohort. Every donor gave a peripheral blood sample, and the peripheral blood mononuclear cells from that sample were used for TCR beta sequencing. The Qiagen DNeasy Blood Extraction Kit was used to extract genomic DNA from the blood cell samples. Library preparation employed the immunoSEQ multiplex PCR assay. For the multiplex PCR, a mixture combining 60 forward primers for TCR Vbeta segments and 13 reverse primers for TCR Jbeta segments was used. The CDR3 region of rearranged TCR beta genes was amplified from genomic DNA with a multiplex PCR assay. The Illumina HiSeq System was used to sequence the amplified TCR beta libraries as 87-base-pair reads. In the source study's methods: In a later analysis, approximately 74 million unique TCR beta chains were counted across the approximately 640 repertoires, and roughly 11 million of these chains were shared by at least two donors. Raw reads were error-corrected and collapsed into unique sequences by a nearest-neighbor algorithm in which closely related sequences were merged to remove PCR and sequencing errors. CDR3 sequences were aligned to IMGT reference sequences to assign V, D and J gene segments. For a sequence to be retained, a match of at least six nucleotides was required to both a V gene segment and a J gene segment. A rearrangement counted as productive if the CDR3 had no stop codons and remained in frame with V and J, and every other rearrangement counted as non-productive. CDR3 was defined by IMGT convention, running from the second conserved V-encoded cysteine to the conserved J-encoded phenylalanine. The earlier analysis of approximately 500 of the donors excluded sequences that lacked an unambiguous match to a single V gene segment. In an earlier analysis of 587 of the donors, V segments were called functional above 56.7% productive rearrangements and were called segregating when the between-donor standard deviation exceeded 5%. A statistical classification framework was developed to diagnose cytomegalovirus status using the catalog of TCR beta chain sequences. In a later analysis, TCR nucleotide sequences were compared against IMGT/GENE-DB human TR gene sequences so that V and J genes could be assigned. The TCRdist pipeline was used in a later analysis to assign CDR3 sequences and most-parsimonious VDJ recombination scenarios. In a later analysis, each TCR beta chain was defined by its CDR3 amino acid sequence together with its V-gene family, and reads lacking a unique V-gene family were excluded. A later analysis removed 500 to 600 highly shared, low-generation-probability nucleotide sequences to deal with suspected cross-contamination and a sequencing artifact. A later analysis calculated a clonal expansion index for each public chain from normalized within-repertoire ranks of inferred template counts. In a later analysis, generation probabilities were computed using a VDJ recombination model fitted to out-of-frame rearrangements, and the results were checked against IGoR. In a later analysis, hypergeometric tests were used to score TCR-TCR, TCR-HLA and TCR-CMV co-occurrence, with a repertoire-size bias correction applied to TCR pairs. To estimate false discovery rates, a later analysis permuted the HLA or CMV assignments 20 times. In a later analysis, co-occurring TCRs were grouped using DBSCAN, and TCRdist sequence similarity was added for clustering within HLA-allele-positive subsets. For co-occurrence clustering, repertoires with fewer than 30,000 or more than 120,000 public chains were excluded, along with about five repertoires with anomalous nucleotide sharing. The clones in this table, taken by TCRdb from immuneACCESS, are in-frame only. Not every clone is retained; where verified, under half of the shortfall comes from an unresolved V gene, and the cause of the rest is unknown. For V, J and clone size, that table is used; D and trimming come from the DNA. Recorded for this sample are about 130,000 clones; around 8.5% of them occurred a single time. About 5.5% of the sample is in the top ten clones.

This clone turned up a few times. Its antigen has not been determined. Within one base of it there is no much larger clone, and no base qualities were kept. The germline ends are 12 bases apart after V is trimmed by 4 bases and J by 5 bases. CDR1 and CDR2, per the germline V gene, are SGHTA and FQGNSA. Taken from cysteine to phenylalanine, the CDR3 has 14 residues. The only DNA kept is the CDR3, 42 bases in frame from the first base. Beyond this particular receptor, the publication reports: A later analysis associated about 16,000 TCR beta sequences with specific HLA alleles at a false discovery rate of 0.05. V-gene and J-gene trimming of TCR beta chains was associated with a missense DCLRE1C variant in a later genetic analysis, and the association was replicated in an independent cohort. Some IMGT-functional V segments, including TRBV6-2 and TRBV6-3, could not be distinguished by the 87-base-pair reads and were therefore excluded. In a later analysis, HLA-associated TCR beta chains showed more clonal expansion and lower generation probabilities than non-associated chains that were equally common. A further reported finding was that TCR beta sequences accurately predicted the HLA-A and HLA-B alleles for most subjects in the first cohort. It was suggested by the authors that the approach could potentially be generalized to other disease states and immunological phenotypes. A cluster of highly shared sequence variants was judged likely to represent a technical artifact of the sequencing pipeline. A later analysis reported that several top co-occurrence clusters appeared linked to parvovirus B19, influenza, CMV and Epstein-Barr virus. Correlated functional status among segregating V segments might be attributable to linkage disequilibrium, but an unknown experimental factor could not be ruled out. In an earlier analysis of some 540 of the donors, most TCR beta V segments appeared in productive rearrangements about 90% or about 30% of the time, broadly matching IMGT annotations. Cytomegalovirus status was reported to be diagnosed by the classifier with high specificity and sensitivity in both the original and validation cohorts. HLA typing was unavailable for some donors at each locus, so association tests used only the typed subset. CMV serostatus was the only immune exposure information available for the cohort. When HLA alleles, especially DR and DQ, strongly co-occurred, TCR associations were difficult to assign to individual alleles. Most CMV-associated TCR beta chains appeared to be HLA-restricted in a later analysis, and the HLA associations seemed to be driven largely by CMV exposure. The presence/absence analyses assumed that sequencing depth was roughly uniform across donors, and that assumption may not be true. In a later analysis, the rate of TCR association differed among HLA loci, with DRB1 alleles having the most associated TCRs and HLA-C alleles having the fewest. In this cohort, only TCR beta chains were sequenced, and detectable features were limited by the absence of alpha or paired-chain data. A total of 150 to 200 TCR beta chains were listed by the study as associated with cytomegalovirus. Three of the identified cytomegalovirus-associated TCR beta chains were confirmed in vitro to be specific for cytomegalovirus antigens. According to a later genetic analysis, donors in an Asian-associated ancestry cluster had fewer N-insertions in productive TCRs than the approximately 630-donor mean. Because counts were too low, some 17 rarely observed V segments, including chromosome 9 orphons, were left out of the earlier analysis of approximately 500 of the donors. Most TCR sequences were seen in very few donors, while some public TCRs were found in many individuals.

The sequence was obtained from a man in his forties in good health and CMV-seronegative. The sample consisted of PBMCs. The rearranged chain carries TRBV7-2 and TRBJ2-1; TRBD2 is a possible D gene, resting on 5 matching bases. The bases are TGTGCCAGCAGCTCTATCGGACTGGACAATGAGCAGTTCTTC. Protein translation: CASSSIGLDNEQFF.